The clone carrying this T cell receptor (beta chain) was observed a single time. Germline trimming cut 2 bases from V and 2 bases from J; bases unmatched to any gene: 6. The CDR3 has 16 amino acids. CDR1 is MNHEY and CDR2 is SVGAGI in the germline V gene. Patients from Seattle were sampled longitudinally, starting during active infection. The data are from a study of blood T cell repertoires in COVID-19. Overall study context: The United States, Italy and Spain were the sources of the acute and convalescent COVID-19 samples. Sources were T cells, B-cell-depleted T cells, or PBMCs; the material itself was cDNA or gDNA.

In the authors' methods: Amplifying reference gene primers gave estimates of nucleated cell counts. Using immunoSEQ multiplex PCR, the repertoire was profiled, and TCRdb retains in-frame clones only, with some absent. That table is the source of V, J and clone size, and D and trimming were worked out from the DNA. The top ten clones hold about 18% of a sample with approximately 63,000 clones, 80% to 90% of them seen once. The clonotype originates from a woman aged 55-70 years with COVID-19, enrolled during active disease. The chain is built from TRBV6-5 and TRBJ2-1; 7 positions match TRBD1. The sample was peripheral blood. The DNA of the CDR3 is TGTGCCAGCAGTTACGCCGGGACAGTAACCTACAATGAGCAGTTCTTC. Amino acid sequence: CASSYAGTVTYNEQFF.